Presented here are 2 T cell receptor beta chains from one specimen sequenced in a study of neoadjuvant nivolumab and ipilimumab in lung cancer. Assay used: immunoSEQ multiplex PCR; TCRdb lists only in-frame clones, some missing. The table lists 20,000 to 25,000 clones, roughly 85% of them singletons. Sequencing used peripheral blood, obtained before neoadjuvant nivolumab, alone or with ipilimumab. These receptors came from an adult with non-small cell lung cancer.

This clone was seen just once. J is TRBJ2-6 and V is TRBV7-6, with D unclear. From germline, CDR1 is SGHVS and CDR2 FNYEAQ. The V gene lost 4 bases and the J gene lost 0 bases, with 10 bases spanning the gap. The CDR3 is 16 amino acids. The CDR3 bases are TGTGCCAGCAGCTCGGACGGATACTCTGGGGCCAACGTCCTGACTTTC. It encodes CASSSDGYSGANVLTF.

This rearrangement joins TRBV14 to TRBJ2-1, with D unresolved. Germline V CDR1 and CDR2: SGHDN, FVKESK. The CDR3 length is 15 residues. V was shortened by 1 base and J by 5 bases, with 12 bases between the two germline ends. The CDR3 DNA reads TGTGCCAGCAGCCAAGCTGGGTCCCTAGACAATGAGCAGTTCTTC. Its translation is CASSQAGSLDNEQFF.